The source of this T cell receptor (beta chain) is a study of identical twins. The sample holds many counts of this clonotype. What it recognizes is unknown. CDR3 length equals 18 residues. Germline loops: CDR1 DFQATT, CDR2 SNEGSKA (reference sequence). V was trimmed by 0 bases and J by 6 bases, leaving 24 bases between them. Study observations and caveats: Conclusions came from cross-sectional statistical analysis, not from following the same donors.

From the 5' RACE reads, TCRdb called clonotypes with MiXCR, one entry per CDR3 protein. The table has around 250,000 distinct CDR3 sequences, 5.5% to 7% seen once. These data were also filed under a second study, of yellow fever vaccine responses in identical twins.

V is TRBV20-1 and J is TRBJ2-1; possible D gene TRBD2, 6 bases. Sequencing used memory (CD45RO+) T cells sorted from blood. The clonotype comes from a woman in her late teens or twenties in good health. The CDR3 nucleotides are TGCAGTGCTAGAGATGATAGTAGCGGAGCTGGGTTTGGCAATGAGCAGTTCTTC. Its protein is CSARDDSSGAGFGNEQFF.